These T cell receptor beta chains were read from a single sample in a study of blood T cell repertoires in COVID-19. The data were produced by immunoSEQ multiplex PCR, yet TCRdb's version contains in-frame clones alone and is incomplete. The sample records over 130,000 clones, roughly 81% being singletons. The sample was PBMCs or T cells enriched from blood (not recorded which). The origin of the receptors is a woman aged 45 to 65 with acute COVID-19. The CDR3 runs from the conserved cysteine through the conserved F or W. D genes are given only for firm matches. For some rows the clone size is stated as once, few or many, or as a class when expanded; others skip it.

TRBV13,.,TRBJ1-1,13,many,TGTGCCAGCAGCCTAAATTCGAGGACTGAAGCTTTCTTT,CASSLNSRTEAFF
TRBV7-9,.,TRBJ1-5,13,.,TGTGCCAGCAGCTTAGTGGCAGGTCAGCCCCAGCATTTT,CASSLVAGQPQHF
TRBV6-4,.,TRBJ1-2,13,.,TGTGCCAGCAGTCCAGGGCTAAACTATGGCTACACCTTC,CASSPGLNYGYTF
TRBV27,.,TRBJ1-1,13,.,TGTGCCAGCAGCCTTCGTTCGAGCACTGAAGCTTTCTTT,CASSLRSSTEAFF
TRBV7-8,TRBD1,TRBJ1-3,14,once,TGTGCCAGCAGCTTAGAGGGGGCGGAAAACACCATATATTTT,CASSLEGAENTIYF
TRBV7-2,TRBD1,TRBJ1-2,14,.,TGTGCCAGCAGCCCGGGACAGGGGCGCTTCGGCTACACCTTC,CASSPGQGRFGYTF
TRBV3-1/TRBV3-2,.,TRBJ2-2,16,once,TGTGCCAGCAGCCAAGTCGGGACACCGAACACCGGGGAGCTGTTTTTT,CASSQVGTPNTGELFF
TRBV5-4,.,TRBJ1-3,17,.,TGTGCCAGCAGCTTGCCGATCCTCCTTAGCTCTGGAAACACCATATATTTT,CASSLPILLSSGNTIYF
TRBV15,.,TRBJ1-2,14,once,TGTGCCACCAGCGTACAAACAGGGCCCTTCGGCTACACCTTC,CATSVQTGPFGYTF
TRBV7-9,TRBD2,TRBJ2-7,15,.,TGTGCCAGCAGCTATAGCGGGACCATCGGCGACGAGCAGTACTTC,CASSYSGTIGDEQYF
TRBV3-1/TRBV3-2,TRBD2,TRBJ2-7,16,.,TGTGCCAGCAGCCAAGAGAGCGGGAGTGGGTCCTACGAGCAGTACTTC,CASSQESGSGSYEQYF
TRBV5-1,.,TRBJ2-4,21,.,TGCGCCAGCAGCTTGGTCTCCCGGACATCCGAAAAGGGGTTAGCCAAAAACATTCAGTACTTC,CASSLVSRTSEKGLAKNIQYF
TRBV7-9,TRBD1,TRBJ1-1,14,.,TGTGCCAGCAGCTTACAGACAGGGTTCACTGAAGCTTTCTTT,CASSLQTGFTEAFF
TRBV19,.,TRBJ1-4,15,.,TGTGCCAGTAGTATTAGGGAGGGGTATCGTGAAAAACTGTTTTTT,CASSIREGYREKLFF
TRBV19,TRBD1,TRBJ2-2,19,.,TGTGCCAGCACCCAGCCCCTGGGACTTGGACAGGGAGGTACCGGGGAGCTGTTTTTT,CASTQPLGLGQGGTGELFF
TRBV2,.,TRBJ2-7,15,.,TGTGCCAGCAGTGAGGAGCGCGGGCCGACCTACGAGCAGTACTTC,CASSEERGPTYEQYF
TRBV7-9,.,TRBJ1-2,16,once,TGTGCCAGCAGCTTAGAGGTAGGAGGGTGGGGCTATGGCTACACCTTC,CASSLEVGGWGYGYTF
TRBV7-9,TRBD2,TRBJ2-2,13,.,TGTGCCAGCTGGGGACTAGCGACCGGGGAGCTGTTTTTT,CASWGLATGELFF
TRBV7-3,TRBD2,TRBJ2-1,16,.,TGTGCCAGCAGCTTAAATAGGGCGGGAGGGGTCGATGAGCAGTTCTTC,CASSLNRAGGVDEQFF
TRBV10-3,TRBD1,TRBJ2-7,14,.,TGTGCCATCAGTGGGACAGGGGCTGGGTACGAGCAGTACTTC,CAISGTGAGYEQYF
TRBV7-9,.,TRBJ2-5,15,.,TGTGCCAGCAGCTTAGGGACAGCCCCGAGGGAGACCCAGTACTTC,CASSLGTAPRETQYF
TRBV14,.,TRBJ2-7,16,.,TGTGCCAGCAGCCAGGGCATGGCGGGATTACCTTACGAGCAGTACTTC,CASSQGMAGLPYEQYF
TRBV7-2,TRBD1,TRBJ1-1,15,.,TGTGCCAGCAGCTTAGCTATAGGGGGCGGCACTGAAGCTTTCTTT,CASSLAIGGGTEAFF
TRBV5-8,TRBD1,TRBJ1-2,14,.,TGTGCCAGCAGCTCCTCCGGGACAGGCTATGGCTACACCTTC,CASSSSGTGYGYTF
TRBV7-9,.,TRBJ1-3,14,.,TGTGCCAGCAGTTTAGCGGGCCGGCCATCCACCATATATTTT,CASSLAGRPSTIYF
TRBV2,TRBD1,TRBJ1-1,17,.,TGTGCCAGCAGTCTGACCCTTGACAGGGCGATGAACACTGAAGCTTTCTTT,CASSLTLDRAMNTEAFF
TRBV7-5,.,TRBJ1-3,13,.,TGTGTCAGAAGCTCAGGACAGATAAACACCATATATTTT,CVRSSGQINTIYF
TRBV14,.,TRBJ1-4,15,.,TGTGCCAGCAGCCAACCCGGGGAGACTAATGAAAAACTGTTTTTT,CASSQPGETNEKLFF
TRBV4-1,TRBD1,TRBJ1-3,15,.,TGCGCCAGCAGCCAGGGACAGGGGCTTGGAAACACCATATATTTT,CASSQGQGLGNTIYF